This is a list of T cell receptor beta chains from one sample in a study of monozygotic twins with inflammatory bowel disease. TCRdb re-called the 5' RACE reads and catalogs CDR3 proteins one per entry, DNA excluded. This sample's clone table lists some 150,000 distinct CDR3 sequences. What was sequenced was blood. The receptors derive from a human donor with ulcerative colitis or Crohn's disease, or a healthy co-twin of an affected twin (not recorded which). The CDR3 runs from the conserved cysteine through the conserved F or W.

v_gene	j_gene	CDR3aa
TRBV27	TRBJ2-7	CASSLWSGSYEQYF
TRBV5-1	TRBJ2-2	CASSSRLAGDPGELFF
TRBV30	TRBJ2-3	CAWSRTGGNTDTQYF
TRBV3-1	TRBJ2-1	CASSQTSGVYNEQFF
TRBV6-1	TRBJ2-3	CASNPVWGADTQYF
TRBV7-2	TRBJ2-7	CASSWGTGRYEQYF
TRBV7-6	TRBJ2-7	CASSLAYGSGEQYF
TRBV28	TRBJ2-2	CASSLFLQGPNTGELFF
TRBV20-1	TRBJ1-1	CSAARMNTEAFF
TRBV20-1	TRBJ1-5	CSAAGTGVRQPQHF
TRBV21-1	TRBJ1-1	CASNLYRGENTEAFF
TRBV7-2	TRBJ2-5	CASSDLLAETPQETQYF
TRBV29-1	TRBJ2-1	CSVKELGSGEQFF
TRBV28	TRBJ2-2	CASSLRVSTGELFF
TRBV15	TRBJ2-1	CATSSGGREQFF
TRBV20-1	TRBJ2-1	CSARARSTSGRVINEQFF
TRBV28	TRBJ2-2	CANSFPNRELFF
TRBV11-1	TRBJ2-3	CACIRASGFAAYTDTQYF
TRBV19	TRBJ2-6	CASSHLGDNSGANVLTF
TRBV21-1	TRBJ2-7	CASSKTGRSSYEQYF
TRBV12-3/TRBV12-4	TRBJ1-1	CASRGQANTEAFF
TRBV19	TRBJ2-3	CASSILGTDTQYF
TRBV20-1	TRBJ2-3	CSATDQMLEPTDTQYF
TRBV7-2	TRBJ2-7	CASSLRPSGSYEQYF
TRBV3-1	TRBJ2-1	CASSQRAGVYNEQFF
TRBV6-1	TRBJ2-5	CASLGGAGAVETQYF
TRBV5-4	TRBJ1-2	CASSKTSLESYTF
TRBV7-9	TRBJ1-2	CASSVQGNYGYTF
TRBV20-1	TRBJ1-1	CSASRVSNTEAFF
TRBV7-2	TRBJ1-2	CASSSVDRVALSGYTF
TRBV7-9	TRBJ2-4	CASSPVGRGGAGDIQYF
TRBV5-1	TRBJ2-5	CASSLERHETQYF
TRBV4-1	TRBJ1-2	CASSQDSLNYGYTF
TRBV20-1	TRBJ2-1	CSDLAGGKDNEQFF
TRBV20-1	TRBJ1-2	CSVIRGNSNYGYTF
TRBV7-2	TRBJ2-7	CASSETGYEQYF
TRBV20-1	TRBJ1-2	CSARQGYGYTF
TRBV19	TRBJ2-5	CASSIVPGLAEETQYF
TRBV15	TRBJ2-2	CATSRDRTDSGELFF
TRBV10-3	TRBJ2-7	CAISPLGSYEQYF
TRBV20-1	TRBJ1-3	CSARDPPGRGNTIYF
TRBV5-4	TRBJ2-1	CASSPGLEGRNEQFF
TRBV19	TRBJ2-1	CASTDSGNYNEQFF
TRBV12-3/TRBV12-4	TRBJ2-7	CASSQNYEQYF
TRBV15	TRBJ2-3	CATSSGASGTADTQYF
TRBV27	TRBJ2-2	CASSLLLAGGTGELFF
TRBV6-5	TRBJ1-5	CASSYSSTIYQPQHF
TRBV4-2	TRBJ2-1	CASSRRTGCKSHPGQGSYNEQFF